The rows below give T cell receptor beta chains drawn from one sample of a study of blood T cell repertoires in COVID-19. Only in-frame clones appear in the TCRdb table, and some are missing; sequencing was by immunoSEQ multiplex PCR. The sample consists of a few hundred thousand clones, 85% of them appearing once. The sample was peripheral blood. The origin of the receptors is a woman between 18 and 29 years old with acute or convalescent COVID-19. Both conserved end residues are part of each CDR3. D genes are given only for firm matches. Clone size is given for some rows only: seen once, a few or many times, or a class if the clone is expanded.

>14|-|TRBJ1-1|TRBV24-1|-
TGTGCCACCAGGAGGGGACAAGCAAGCTCTGAAGCTTTCTTT
CATRRGQASSEAFF
>15|TRBD2|TRBJ2-7|TRBV5-1|few
TGCGCCAGCAGCTTGACTAGCGGGAGCTCCTACGAGCAGTACTTC
CASSLTSGSSYEQYF
>17|-|TRBJ1-2|TRBV28|-
TGTGCCAGCAGCTCCATTAGAGGGATACCAGAGACCTATGGCTACACCTTC
CASSSIRGIPETYGYTF
>16|TRBD1|TRBJ2-1|TRBV4-2|many
TGTGCCAGCAGCCAAGGGGGACAGGGGGTCTACAATGAGCAGTTCTTC
CASSQGGQGVYNEQFF
>12|TRBD1|TRBJ2-7|TRBV2|-
TGTGCCAGCAGCCTGACAGGGTACGAGCAGTACTTC
CASSLTGYEQYF
>16|-|TRBJ1-1|TRBV19|-
TGTGCCAGTAGTATTAGGGGTTTTATAGTAGGCACTGAAGCTTTCTTT
CASSIRGFIVGTEAFF
>13|-|TRBJ1-6|TRBV12-3/TRBV12-4|-
TGTGCCAGCAGTTTAAACCGGGATTCACCCCTCCACTTT
CASSLNRDSPLHF
>16|TRBD1|TRBJ1-5|TRBV5-6|-
TGTGCCAGCAGCTTGTACCAGGGGGCAGGCAATCAGCCCCAGCATTTT
CASSLYQGAGNQPQHF
>14|-|TRBJ1-2|TRBV30|once
TGTGCCTGGAGTGAGCCCCGGCGGGGCTATGGCTACACCTTC
CAWSEPRRGYGYTF
>19|TRBD1|TRBJ1-6|TRBV14|few
TGTGCCAGCAGCCAAGTTGGACAGGGTCAGAGCTCCTATAATTCACCCCTCCACTTT
CASSQVGQGQSSYNSPLHF
>16|-|TRBJ1-4|TRBV30|-
TGTGCCTGGAGTGATTTCGGAGGGGCTCTTAATGAAAAACTGTTTTTT
CAWSDFGGALNEKLFF
>15|-|TRBJ2-3|TRBV11-1|-
TGTGCCAGCAGCAAGGGACACCCTAGCACAGATACGCAGTATTTT
CASSKGHPSTDTQYF
>13|-|TRBJ2-7|TRBV6-5|-
TGTGCCAGCAGCGCTAGCGAAATCTACGAGCAGTACTTC
CASSASEIYEQYF
>12|-|TRBJ1-5|TRBV30|-
TGTGCCTGGAGTGTAGGGGATCAGCCCCAGCATTTT
CAWSVGDQPQHF
>13|TRBD1|TRBJ2-1|TRBV28|-
TGTGCCGCAGAGCCACAGGGGGCCAATGAGCAGTTCTTC
CAAEPQGANEQFF
>14|TRBD1|TRBJ1-2|TRBV9|-
TGTGCCAGCAGCACATTGGGACAGTCTTATGGCTACACCTTC
CASSTLGQSYGYTF
>13|-|TRBJ1-5|TRBV19|few
TGTGCCAGTAGCCTGAGGGGGAATCAGCCCCAGCATTTT
CASSLRGNQPQHF
>16|TRBD2|TRBJ2-1|TRBV6-5|-
TGTGCCAGCAGTTATTTGATTCCGGGACTAGAAAATGAGCAGTTCTTC
CASSYLIPGLENEQFF
>13|TRBD1|TRBJ2-1|TRBV15|-
TGTGCCACCAGCAGTCGACAGGGGAAGGAGCAGTTCTTC
CATSSRQGKEQFF
>15|-|TRBJ2-1|TRBV7-9|-
TGTGCCAGCAGCTTATTCGCGAGTAGTAGTGATGAGCAGTTCTTC
CASSLFASSSDEQFF
>14|TRBD1|TRBJ1-6|TRBV19|few
TGTGCCAGTAGTCAAGCGACAGGGAATTCACCCCTCCACTTT
CASSQATGNSPLHF
>13|-|TRBJ1-2|TRBV5-6|-
TGTGCCAGCAGTCTAGACGGGGGGTATGGCTACACCTTC
CASSLDGGYGYTF
>17|TRBD2|TRBJ2-7|TRBV5-4|few
TGTGCCAGCAGCATAGGACTAGCGGGATCCCTCTCCTACGAGCAGTACTTC
CASSIGLAGSLSYEQYF
>13|-|TRBJ1-5|TRBV30|once
TGTGCCTGGAGTGTCGACGCTTCGGGATACCAGCATTTT
CAWSVDASGYQHF
>15|-|TRBJ1-5|TRBV19|-
TGTGCCAGTACCTCTTGGGGGGGCGAAGATCAGCCCCAGCATTTT
CASTSWGGEDQPQHF
>15|TRBD1|TRBJ2-7|TRBV6-5|-
TGTGCCAGCAGAGACAGATACAGGGGACCCTACGAGCAGTACTTC
CASRDRYRGPYEQYF
>14|-|TRBJ2-5|TRBV11-2|-
TGTGCCAGCAGCCCCCGGGACTCAGGGGAGACCCAGTACTTC
CASSPRDSGETQYF
>16|-|TRBJ2-2|TRBV9|-
TGTGCCAGCAGCGTAGCTGGGGTAGAGGGCACCGGGGAGCTGTTTTTT
CASSVAGVEGTGELFF
>14|TRBD1|TRBJ2-5|TRBV5-8|-
TGTGCCAGCAGCTTCGGGACAGGGCAAGAGACCCAGTACTTC
CASSFGTGQETQYF
>14|TRBD2|TRBJ2-5|TRBV6-5|-
TGTGCCAGTTACCCAGCGGGGGGTGAAGAGACCCAGTACTTC
CASYPAGGEETQYF
>14|TRBD2|TRBJ2-7|TRBV7-2|-
TGTGCCAGCAGCTTCAGCGGGACCCCCTACGAGCAGTACTTC
CASSFSGTPYEQYF
>15|-|TRBJ1-6|TRBV27|-
TGTGCCAGCAGTTCCCGCCAGGTCCATAATTCACCCCTCCACTTT
CASSSRQVHNSPLHF
>14|-|TRBJ1-2|TRBV3-1/TRBV3-2|-
TGTGCCAGCAGCCAAAGGGCCGGGAACGATGGCTACACCTTC
CASSQRAGNDGYTF
>16|TRBD2|TRBJ2-3|TRBV28|-
TGTGCCAGCGCGCTAGGGACTAGCGGGAATGCAGATACGCAGTATTTT
CASALGTSGNADTQYF
>14|-|TRBJ1-2|TRBV10-3|-
TGTGCCATCAGTGAGTCAAGGGGGACCTATGGCTACACCTTC
CAISESRGTYGYTF
>15|-|TRBJ1-6|TRBV5-5|once
TGTGCCAGCAGCTTGGGGGGACAATATAATTCACCCCTCCACTTT
CASSLGGQYNSPLHF
>15|-|TRBJ1-1|TRBV10-1|-
TGCGCCAGCAGTCACCTACAGGGTGATGGGACTGAAGCTTTCTTT
CASSHLQGDGTEAFF
>15|TRBD1|TRBJ1-4|TRBV9|once
TGTGCCAGCAGCGGGGGACAGGGTGGGGCTAAAAAACTGTTTTTT
CASSGGQGGAKKLFF
>12|-|TRBJ1-4|TRBV6-5|-
TGTGCCAGCAGGAGGACTAATGAAAAACTGTTTTTT
CASRRTNEKLFF
>14|TRBD2|TRBJ2-7|TRBV9|-
TGTGCCAGCAGCGTAGCCGGGACTACCTACGAGCAGTACTTC
CASSVAGTTYEQYF
>15|TRBD1|TRBJ1-1|TRBV6-5|few
TGTGCCAGCAAACTAGGACAGGGTTTAAGCACTGAAGCTTTCTTT
CASKLGQGLSTEAFF
>13|-|TRBJ1-1|TRBV7-3|-
TGTGCCAGCGGCCGACAGGCGAACACTGAAGCTTTCTTT
CASGRQANTEAFF
>14|-|TRBJ1-1|TRBV5-1|-
TGCGCCAGCAGCATAGGGGATATCTACACTGAAGCTTTCTTT
CASSIGDIYTEAFF
>15|TRBD1|TRBJ1-5|TRBV2|-
TGTGCCAGCAGGGGGGAACAGGGGGGTTATCAGCCCCAGCATTTT
CASRGEQGGYQPQHF
>14|TRBD1|TRBJ1-3|TRBV3-1/TRBV3-2|-
TGTGCCAGCAGCCTGAAGACAGGGCGAAACACCATATATTTT
CASSLKTGRNTIYF
>11|-|TRBJ2-1|TRBV6-5|few
TGTGCCAGCAGGGAGGGTATGGAGCAGTTCTTC
CASREGMEQFF
>16|-|TRBJ1-1|TRBV15|-
TGTGCCACCAGCAGAGATTTAATTCAGGGCCGCACTGAAGCTTTCTTT
CATSRDLIQGRTEAFF
>14|-|TRBJ1-1|TRBV9|-
TGTGCCAGCAGCGTGTCGCGCAGGGGCGCTGAAGCTTTCTTT
CASSVSRRGAEAFF
>16|TRBD2|TRBJ2-7|TRBV4-1|-
TGCGCCAGCAGCCAAGAAACGCCAGGGAGGGGAACCGAGCAGTACTTC
CASSQETPGRGTEQYF
>15|-|TRBJ1-3|TRBV3-1/TRBV3-2|-
TGTGCCAGCAGCCAGTTCACTAGCTCTGGAAACACCATATATTTT
CASSQFTSSGNTIYF
>14|TRBD1|TRBJ1-5|TRBV6-5|-
TGTGCCAGCAGAGGGACAGGGGGCAATCAGCCCCAGCATTTT
CASRGTGGNQPQHF
>15|TRBD2|TRBJ2-3|TRBV9|few
TGTGCCAGCAGCGTAGCCGGGGGGGCCTCAGATACGCAGTATTTT
CASSVAGGASDTQYF
>17|TRBD2|TRBJ2-2|TRBV19|-
TGTGCCAGTAGGGCCAACCTTAGCGGGAGAAACACCGGGGAGCTGTTTTTT
CASRANLSGRNTGELFF
>15|TRBD1|TRBJ1-2|TRBV7-9|-
TGTGCCAGCAGCCCAAGAGGGACAGGGAACTATGGCTACACCTTC
CASSPRGTGNYGYTF
>13|-|TRBJ1-6|TRBV15|many
TGTGCCACCAGCAGAGCGGGGAACTCACCCCTCCACTTT
CATSRAGNSPLHF
>14|TRBD2|TRBJ2-1|TRBV28|-
TGTGCCAGCAGTTTGGGGGGGAGGGACAATGAGCAGTTCTTC
CASSLGGRDNEQFF
>16|TRBD1|TRBJ1-5|TRBV16|-
TGTGCCAGCAGCCAAAGCCAGGGGGCCCTAAATCAGCCCCAGCATTTT
CASSQSQGALNQPQHF
>16|TRBD1|TRBJ1-5|TRBV2|-
TGTGCCAGCAGTGAAGCACTGGACAGGGGAGACCAGCCCCAGCATTTT
CASSEALDRGDQPQHF
>15|-|TRBJ1-5|TRBV6-5|-
TGTGCCAGCAGTTACTCGAACAGCTTCAATCAGCCCCAGCATTTT
CASSYSNSFNQPQHF
>15|TRBD1|TRBJ2-2|TRBV6-1|few
TGTGCCAGCAGTGAAGCCCAGGGGGCGGGCGGGGAGCTGTTTTTT
CASSEAQGAGGELFF